The next 30 T cell receptor beta chains were all read from a single sample in a study of cytomegalovirus exposure and HLA in healthy donors. Use of 60 Vbeta and 13 Jbeta primers characterized the PCR. Data came from immunoSEQ multiplex PCR; TCRdb stores just in-frame clones and leaves some out. Of approximately 100,000 clones in the sample, roughly 85% were seen once. Input material: PBMCs. These receptors came from a woman between 40 and 50 years old in good health and CMV-seronegative.

V gene TRBV7-6 combines with J gene TRBJ2-6, with D unclear. V shed 5 bases and J shed 0 bases, with 14 bases lying between them. Looked up from germline, CDR1 is SGHVS and CDR2 is FNYEAQ. The CDR3 covers 17 residues. The CDR3 protein is CASSPLVKSSGANVLTF. The CDR3 DNA reads as TGTGCCAGCAGCCCTCTCGTAAAGAGCTCTGGGGCCAACGTCCTGACTTTC.

The genes are TRBV18 and TRBJ2-2; TRBD1 is a possible D gene (5 bases). V gave up 3 bases and J gave up 3 bases, with 11 bases separating them. The CDR3 totals 15 residues. Germline CDR1 reads KGHSH; CDR2 reads LQKENI. CDR3 nucleotide sequence: TGTGCCAGCTCACCCCTCCAGGGCTACACCGGGGAGCTGTTTTTT. Encoded protein: CASSPLQGYTGELFF.

This clone occurred a few times. The chain carries TRBV11-3 and TRBJ2-1; D perhaps matches TRBD2 (5 bases). CDR3 length: 13 amino acids. The V gene lost 4 bases and the J gene lost 13 bases, with 17 bases spanning the gap. Germline values: CDR1 SGHNT, CDR2 YENEEA. DNA for the CDR3: TGTGCCAGCAGCTCACGTACTAGTCCCGACCAGTTCTTC. Translation gives CASSSRTSPDQFF.

The chain carries TRBV27 and TRBJ2-3, with 8 bases identical to TRBD1. This CDR3 has 15 amino acids. Germline-derived CDR1 and CDR2 are MNHEY and SMNVEV (reference sequence). Trimming removed 6 bases from V and 3 bases from J; junction bases left unmatched: 8. CDR3 in DNA: TGTGCCAGCAGCGTCGACAGGGGAAGGACAGATACGCAGTATTTT. Residues: CASSVDRGRTDTQYF.

The chain carries TRBV6-1 and TRBJ2-7; TRBD2 might be the D (6 bases). The germline V gene encodes CDR1 MNHNS and CDR2 SASEGT. Trimming shortened V by 4 bases and J by 3 bases, and 13 bases separated the two germline ends. The CDR3 extends over 14 amino acids. The CDR3 nucleotides read TGTGCCAGCAGTGTTTCTCCCGGGGGCTACGAGCAGTACTTC. Translated: CASSVSPGGYEQYF.

V gene TRBV5-4 combines with J gene TRBJ2-7, with 7 nucleotides matching TRBD2. Per germline, CDR1 SGHNT and CDR2 YYREEE (reference sequence). The CDR3 is made up of 16 amino acids. The V segment lost 3 bases and the J segment 0 bases; nucleotides outside the gene matches: 9. In DNA, the CDR3 is TGTGCCAGCAGCTGGGGGGGAAGGGGCGTCTCCTACGAGCAGTACTTC. Translating it yields CASSWGGRGVSYEQYF.

CDR3 DNA sequence: TGTGCCAGCAGTTTAAGGGAGCCCTCCTACGAGCAGTACTTC. Its protein is CASSLREPSYEQYF. The V call is TRBV28, the J call TRBJ2-7; the D gene is possibly TRBD2 (5 bases). Germline V CDR1 and CDR2: MDHEN, SYDVKM. The CDR3 extends over 14 amino acids. The germline V and J ends were trimmed by 2 bases and 0 bases, with 8 bases remaining between them.

A few counts support this clone. The chain couples TRBV28 to TRBJ2-2; TRBD2 agrees at 10 bases. Unmatched junction bases numbered 8, after V lost 4 bases and J lost 0 bases. There are 18 residues in the CDR3. From germline, CDR1 is MDHEN and CDR2 SYDVKM. The CDR3 region is CASSSGLAGVPNTGELFF. CDR3 sequence (DNA): TGTGCCAGCAGTTCAGGGCTAGCGGGGGTTCCGAACACCGGGGAGCTGTTTTTT.

This clone was seen more than once but under ten times. V usage is TRBV28 and J usage is TRBJ2-7, with 12 bases aligning to TRBD2. Germline assignment: CDR1 MDHEN and CDR2 SYDVKM. The CDR3 has 15 residues. The ends lost 3 bases at V and 3 bases at J; junction bases unmatched: 3. As DNA, the CDR3 is TGTGCCAGCAGTTTGTGGACTAGCGGGAACTACGAGCAGTACTTC. It encodes CASSLWTSGNYEQYF. Using reference TRBV28 and TRBJ2-7 for the parts outside the CDR3, the full variable domain is DVKVTQSSRYLVKRTGEKVFLECVQDMDHENMFWYRQDPGLGLRLIYFSYDVKMKEKGDIPEGYSVSREKKERFSLILESASTNQTSMYLCASSLWTSGNYEQYFGPGTRLTVT.

The chain combines TRBV5-4 with TRBJ2-2; perhaps TRBD2 as D (5 bases). The germline V and J ends were trimmed by 1 base and 9 bases, with 16 bases remaining between them. Germline CDR1 SGHNT, CDR2 YYREEE (reference sequence). The CDR3 consists of 15 residues. CDR3: CASSLFRFGDRELFF. In nucleotides, the CDR3 is TGTGCCAGCAGCTTGTTCAGGTTCGGGGATAGGGAGCTGTTTTTT.

CDR3 amino acids: CASSVATGDSGNTIYF. The CDR3 coding sequence is TGTGCCAGCAGCGTAGCTACGGGGGACTCTGGAAACACCATATATTTT. V usage is TRBV9 and J usage is TRBJ1-3; D possibly corresponds to TRBD1 (5 bases). Trimming left V 0 bases short and J 0 bases short, with 10 bases between. Germline-derived CDR1 and CDR2 are SGDLS and YYNGEE. This CDR3 comprises 16 residues.

The V gene is TRBV28, the J gene TRBJ2-7, with TRBD1 matching over 8 bases. V shed 5 bases, J shed 2 bases, and the junction held 5 bases outside the gene matches. The CDR3 covers 14 residues. Germline V gives CDR1 MDHEN, CDR2 SYDVKM. The CDR3 loop reads CASSVGQGAYEQYF. CDR3 DNA sequence: TGTGCCAGCAGTGTTGGACAGGGAGCCTACGAGCAGTACTTC.

V and J are TRBV7-2 and TRBJ2-7; 7 bases line up with TRBD1. The V gene's germline CDR1 is SGHTA and CDR2 FQGNSA. The junction had 6 bases not matched to a gene; V was cut back by 4 bases and J by 3 bases. The CDR3 spans 14 residues. CDR3 coding DNA: TGTGCCAGCAGCTCGTCGGACAGGATCTACGAGCAGTACTTC. Translated, it gives CASSSSDRIYEQYF. Complete variable domain (other parts from reference TRBV7-2 and TRBJ2-7): GAGVSQSPSNKVTEKGKDVELRCDPISGHTALYWYRQSLGQGLEFLIYFQGNSAPDKSGLPSDRFSAERTGGSVSTLTIQRTQQEDSAVYLCASSSSDRIYEQYFGPGTRLTVT.

CDR3 sequence (DNA): TGTGCCAGCAGCGTCGGTGGGGGCGCAGCAGATACGCAGTATTTT. Translating gives CASSVGGGAADTQYF. The V call is TRBV9, the J call TRBJ2-3, with D possibly TRBD1 on 6 matching bases. V was trimmed by 2 bases and J by 4 bases, leaving 14 bases between them. Per the germline V gene, CDR1 is SGDLS and CDR2 is YYNGEE. CDR3 length: 15 residues.

The rearrangement joins TRBV9 to TRBJ1-2, with 12 bases identical to TRBD1. The germline V gene has CDR1 SGDLS and CDR2 YYNGEE. CDR3 length equals 15 residues. The V and J ends lost 2 bases and 2 bases, in that order; junction bases with no gene match: 1. CDR3 DNA sequence: TGTGCCAGCAGCGTGGGACAGGGGGCAAACTATGGCTACACCTTC. Protein product: CASSVGQGANYGYTF. Variable domain in full (rest from reference TRBV9 and TRBJ1-2): DSGVTQTPKHLITATGQRVTLRCSPRSGDLSVYWYQQSLDQGLQFLIQYYNGEERAKGNILERFSAQQFPDLHSELNLSSLELGDSALYFCASSVGQGANYGYTFGSGTRLTVV.

V is TRBV30 and J is TRBJ2-7; TRBD2 is a possible D gene (5 bases). The CDR3 has 14 amino acids. V gave up 3 bases and J gave up 0 bases, with 12 bases separating them. CDR1 and CDR2 from the germline V gene are GTSNPN and SVGIG (reference sequence). Here the CDR3 reads CAWSRGAGSYEQYF. The CDR3, as DNA: TGTGCCTGGAGCCGAGGTGCGGGCTCCTACGAGCAGTACTTC. The entire variable domain, with the rest obtained from reference TRBV30 and TRBJ2-7, is as follows: SQTIHQWPATLVQPVGSPLSLECTVEGTSNPNLYWYRQAAGRGLQLLFYSVGIGQISSEVPQNLSASRPQDRQFILSSKKLLLSDSGFYLCAWSRGAGSYEQYFGPGTRLTVT.

This clone was seen just once. The V and J genes are TRBV7-8 and TRBJ2-6; the D is unclear. The CDR3 consists of 17 residues. Trimming left V 5 bases short and J 0 bases short, with 14 bases between. Germline CDR1 is SGHVS and CDR2 is FQNEAQ. CDR3 sequence (DNA): TGTGCCAGCAGCCCCCTTACACCCTCCTCTGGGGCCAACGTCCTGACTTTC. It yields the protein CASSPLTPSSGANVLTF.

This chain connects TRBV10-1 to TRBJ1-1; TRBD1 is a possible D gene (6 bases). The length of the CDR3 is 13 residues. Trimming pared 6 bases from V and 0 bases from J, leaving 8 bases between. Germline values: CDR1 WNHNN, CDR2 SYGVQD (reference sequence). The CDR3 protein is CASRTGLNTEAFF. The CDR3 nucleotides are TGCGCCAGCAGGACAGGTCTGAACACTGAAGCTTTCTTT.

The gene calls are TRBV27 and TRBJ2-2; perhaps TRBD1 as D (5 bases). The V gene's germline CDR1 is MNHEY and CDR2 SMNVEV (reference sequence). V shed 4 bases and J shed 5 bases, with 8 bases lying between them. The CDR3 covers 13 residues. CDR3 bases: TGTGCCAGCAGTTCAGCAGGGACCGGGGAGCTGTTTTTT. Its translation is CASSSAGTGELFF.

The chain combines TRBV9 with TRBJ2-1; 10 nucleotides align to TRBD2. CDR1 SGDLS and CDR2 YYNGEE come from the germline V gene. There are 14 residues in the CDR3. Germline trimming cut 5 bases from V and 6 bases from J; bases unmatched to any gene: 5. In nucleotides, the CDR3 is TGTGCCAGCAGTACTAGCGGGGCCTTCAATGAGCAGTTCTTC. Translating gives CASSTSGAFNEQFF.

This sequence joins TRBV28 and TRBJ1-2; D is unresolved. The CDR3 totals 14 residues. V was cut by 3 bases and J by 4 bases, with 12 bases left in between. Germline assignment: CDR1 MDHEN and CDR2 SYDVKM. CDR3 region: CASSFVANGYGYTF. The CDR3 coding sequence is TGTGCCAGCAGTTTTGTCGCCAACGGCTATGGCTACACCTTC.

J is TRBJ2-5 and V is TRBV6-1, with a possible D match to TRBD2 (6 bases). The germline V gene has CDR1 MNHNS and CDR2 SASEGT. The CDR3 has 15 amino acids. Trimming shortened V by 2 bases and J by 4 bases, and 14 bases separated the two germline ends. The DNA for the CDR3 is TGTGCCAGCAGTGAATATAAGGTTAGCGGAGAGACCCAGTACTTC. Translation gives CASSEYKVSGETQYF.

This clone came up a few times. The J gene is TRBJ2-1, the V gene TRBV28; TRBD1 aligns across 7 bases. The CDR3 extends over 16 amino acids. Germline loops: CDR1 MDHEN, CDR2 SYDVKM. J gave up 0 bases and V 6 bases, and 8 bases lay outside the gene matches. The CDR3 DNA sequence: TGTGCCAGCAGCTACAGGGGCCCGAGCTCCTACAATGAGCAGTTCTTC. This gives the protein CASSYRGPSSYNEQFF. Full variable domain (missing parts from reference TRBV28 and TRBJ2-1): DVKVTQSSRYLVKRTGEKVFLECVQDMDHENMFWYRQDPGLGLRLIYFSYDVKMKEKGDIPEGYSVSREKKERFSLILESASTNQTSMYLCASSYRGPSSYNEQFFGPGTRLTVL.

The chain links TRBV25-1 to TRBJ1-6, with 12 positions matching TRBD1. The ends lost 5 bases at V and 9 bases at J; junction bases unmatched: 5. This CDR3 contains 15 residues. Germline V lookup: CDR1 MGHDK, CDR2 SYGVNS. CDR3 DNA: TGTGCCAGCAGTAGGGGACAGGGGGCGCGTTCACCCCTCCACTTT. Protein product: CASSRGQGARSPLHF.

To note about this clone: A junction end diverges from the germline sequence, so it may reflect a read error. The V call is TRBV7-9, the J call TRBJ1-1, with D uncertain. Germline CDR1 SEHNR, CDR2 FQNEAQ (reference sequence). The CDR3 is made up of 12 amino acids. The CDR3 sequence: CSSSSRDTEAFF. The CDR3 bases are TGTTCCAGCAGCTCCCGGGACACTGAAGCTTTCTTT. Based on the CDR3 plus reference TRBV7-9 and TRBJ1-1, the full variable domain is DTGVSQNPRHKITKRGQNVTFRCDPISEHNRLYWYRQTLGQGPEFLTYFQNEAQLEKSRLLSDRFSAERPKGSFSTLEIQRTEQGDSAMYLCSSSSRDTEAFFGQGTRLTVV.

This clone turned up a few times. The chain joins TRBV6-4 to TRBJ2-2, with a weak D call TRBD1 (6 bases). The length of the CDR3 is 14 residues. The V end was cut by 2 bases, the J end by 5 bases, with 9 bases between. Germline V gene data show CDR1 as MRHNA and CDR2 as SNTAGT. CDR3 region: CASSDTGTTGELFF. Written as DNA, the CDR3 is TGTGCCAGCAGTGACACAGGGACGACCGGGGAGCTGTTTTTT.

This chain links TRBV19 with TRBJ2-1; possibly TRBD2 for D (7 bases). V was pared by 2 bases and J by 6 bases, with 20 bases between. Germline assignment: CDR1 LNHDA and CDR2 SQIVND (reference sequence). The CDR3 extends over 17 amino acids. The CDR3 bases are TGTGCCAGTAGTATACCCCTGGGGGCGGGAGCGTCCAATGAGCAGTTCTTC. Protein product: CASSIPLGAGASNEQFF.

The rearrangement joins TRBV19 to TRBJ1-2; possibly TRBD1 for D (5 bases). From germline, CDR1 is LNHDA and CDR2 SQIVND (reference sequence). V lost 4 bases to trimming and J lost 4 bases, with 16 bases between them. The CDR3 spans 15 residues. CDR3 coding DNA: TGTGCCAGTAGTACCCCTTCAGGGAAGGCCTATGGCTACACCTTC. Protein: CASSTPSGKAYGYTF.

The chain has TRBV7-2 and TRBJ2-1; 8 positions match TRBD1. The germline CDR1 and CDR2 sequences are SGHTA and FQGNSA. Unmatched junction bases numbered 17, after V lost 4 bases and J lost 9 bases. The CDR3 spans 17 residues. The CDR3 sequence: CASSSISGGEFKSEQFF. The CDR3 DNA follows: TGTGCCAGCAGCTCTATATCAGGGGGCGAGTTTAAGAGTGAGCAGTTCTTC.

The CDR3 region has the DNA TGTGCCTGGAGTAAGGGGAAGGAGACCCAGTACTTC. Translated, it gives CAWSKGKETQYF. The rearrangement uses TRBV30 and TRBJ2-5; weak D call: TRBD1 (5 bases). The V gene's germline CDR1 is GTSNPN and CDR2 SVGIG (reference sequence). V gave up 2 bases and J gave up 5 bases, with 9 bases separating them. This CDR3 contains 12 residues. Full variable domain (outside the CDR3, taken from reference TRBV30 and TRBJ2-5): SQTIHQWPATLVQPVGSPLSLECTVEGTSNPNLYWYRQAAGRGLQLLFYSVGIGQISSEVPQNLSASRPQDRQFILSSKKLLLSDSGFYLCAWSKGKETQYFGPGTRLLVL.